The 10 T cell receptor beta chains below come from one sample, sequenced in a study of blood T cells in healthy people across ages (dated by TCRdb to between 2015 and 2016). The library was made by 5' RACE. Sequencer: Illumina HiSeq 2500. The second PCR ran for about 6 to 12 cycles and used a J-beta primer mix along with a sample-barcoded 5' primer. TCRdb ran its own pipeline on the public reads, namely fastp trimming at Q25 and MiXCR clone calling, and kept in-frame beta chains. Identical CDR3 protein sequences are pooled into one entry, listed with their most common genes and DNA. A total of roughly 1,100,000 distinct CDR3 sequences appear in this sample, around 27% of them only once. 0.65% to 0.75% of the sample comes from the top ten. The data also belong to a second study, concerning T cells of mothers and their children.

Specimen: blood. The origin of the receptors is a girl between 2 and 10 years old in good health.

This clonotype was observed many times. The V gene is TRBV3-1, the J gene TRBJ2-1; 7 bases are a match to TRBD2. V trimming: 3 bases; J trimming: 6 bases; junction bases outside the gene matches: 14. Germline V gives CDR1 LGHDT, CDR2 YNNKEL (reference sequence). This CDR3 is 17 amino acids long. The CDR3 loop reads CASSQAKGLAESNEQFF. In DNA, the CDR3 is TGTGCCAGCAGCCAGGCGAAGGGCCTAGCGGAGAGCAATGAGCAGTTCTTC.

The chain employs TRBV5-6 and TRBJ1-5; 12 bases match TRBD1. Trimming cost V 4 bases and J 2 bases; bases outside gene matches: 4. The CDR3 contains 16 residues. Germline CDR1 and CDR2: SGHDT and YYEEEE. DNA of the CDR3: TGTGCCAGCAGCGCGGGGACAGGGGGCGGCAATCAGCCCCAGCATTTT. As protein: CASSAGTGGGNQPQHF.

The rearrangement uses TRBV5-1 and TRBJ2-5; no clear D gene. From germline, CDR1 is SGHRS and CDR2 YFSETQ. V was shortened by 0 bases and J by 2 bases, with 14 bases between the two germline ends. The CDR3 length is 16 residues. CDR3 DNA: TGCGCCAGCAGCTTGGGTCCGACTTCGCCTCAAGAGACCCAGTACTTC. Its protein is CASSLGPTSPQETQYF.

The chain employs TRBV19 and TRBJ2-1, with 12 bases fitting TRBD1. The junction had 7 bases not matched to a gene; V was cut back by 4 bases and J by 3 bases. The CDR3 sequence is 17 residues long. Per germline, CDR1 LNHDA and CDR2 SQIVND (reference sequence). The CDR3 region is CASSRGTGGEIYNEQFF. In nucleotides, the CDR3 is TGTGCCAGTAGTAGGGGGACAGGGGGCGAAATCTACAATGAGCAGTTCTTC. The variable domain in full, completed from reference TRBV19 and TRBJ2-1, reads DGGITQSPKYLFRKEGQNVTLSCEQNLNHDAMYWYRQDPGQGLRLIYYSQIVNDFQKGDIAEGYSVSREKKESFPLTVTSAQKNPTAFYLCASSRGTGGEIYNEQFFGPGTRLTVL.

This chain links TRBV5-1 with TRBJ2-5; D may correspond to TRBD1 or TRBD2 (5 bases each). Germline loops: CDR1 SGHRS, CDR2 YFSETQ. The length of the CDR3 is 15 residues. Trimming removed 0 bases at V and 5 bases at J, with 14 bases between. CDR3 region: CASSLDGARGETQYF. The CDR3 DNA reads TGCGCCAGCAGCTTGGACGGGGCCCGGGGTGAGACCCAGTACTTC.

The chain combines TRBV29-1 with TRBJ2-3; D unclear. V shed 5 bases and J shed 2 bases, with 8 bases lying between them. The V gene's germline CDR1 is SQVTM and CDR2 ANQGSEA. There are 12 residues in the CDR3. The CDR3: CSVSVSTDTQYF. The CDR3 region has the DNA TGCAGCGTTTCCGTATCCACAGATACGCAGTATTTT.

The genes are TRBV28 and TRBJ2-4; 7 bases line up with TRBD1. Germline V lookup: CDR1 MDHEN, CDR2 SYDVKM. The length of the CDR3 is 14 residues. Trimming removed 7 bases from V and 9 bases from J; junction bases left unmatched: 12. This CDR3 reads CASKGDRVWSIQYF. Written as DNA, the CDR3 is TGTGCCAGCAAGGGAGACAGGGTGTGGAGCATTCAGTACTTC.

The gene calls are TRBV7-2 and TRBJ2-1, with D hard to call. The CDR3 runs to 16 residues. Trimming left V 3 bases short and J 4 bases short, with 16 bases between. The germline CDR1 and CDR2 sequences are SGHTA and FQGNSA. The CDR3 DNA is TGTGCCAGCAGCTTCGGAACCTTTCACCCGTACAATGAGCAGTTCTTC. Its translation: CASSFGTFHPYNEQFF. Full variable domain (missing parts from reference TRBV7-2 and TRBJ2-1): GAGVSQSPSNKVTEKGKDVELRCDPISGHTALYWYRQSLGQGLEFLIYFQGNSAPDKSGLPSDRFSAERTGGSVSTLTIQRTQQEDSAVYLCASSFGTFHPYNEQFFGPGTRLTVL.

A word on this clonotype: One end of the junction does not line up with germline, which may come from a read error. The chain is built from TRBV5-1 and TRBJ2-2; D not resolved. This CDR3 has 15 amino acids. Germline V lookup: CDR1 SGHRS, CDR2 YFSETQ. For the CDR3, the DNA is TGCGTCAGCAGCTTGGGCCAACAAGGGACCGGGGAGCTGTTTTTT. This sequence encodes CVSSLGQQGTGELFF.

The chain has TRBV4-1 and TRBJ1-5, with no clear D. The germline V gene encodes CDR1 MGHRA and CDR2 YSYEKL. Trimming removed 5 bases from V and 0 bases from J, with 11 bases in between. The CDR3 is 15 amino acids. The CDR3 loop is CASSSQLYSNQPQHF. CDR3 DNA sequence: TGCGCCAGCAGCTCACAGCTTTATAGCAATCAGCCCCAGCATTTT.